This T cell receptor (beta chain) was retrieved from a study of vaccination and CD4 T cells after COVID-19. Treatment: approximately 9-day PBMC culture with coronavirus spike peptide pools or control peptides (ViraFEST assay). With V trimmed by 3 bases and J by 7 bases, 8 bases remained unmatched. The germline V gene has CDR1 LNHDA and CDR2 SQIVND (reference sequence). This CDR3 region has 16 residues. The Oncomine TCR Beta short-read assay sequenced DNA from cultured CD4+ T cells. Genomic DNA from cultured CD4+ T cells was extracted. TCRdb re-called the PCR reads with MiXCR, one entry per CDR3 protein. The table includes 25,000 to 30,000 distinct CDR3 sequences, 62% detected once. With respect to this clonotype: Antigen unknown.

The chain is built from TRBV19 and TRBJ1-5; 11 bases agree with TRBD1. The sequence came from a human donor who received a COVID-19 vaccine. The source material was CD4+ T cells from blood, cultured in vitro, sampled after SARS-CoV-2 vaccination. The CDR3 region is CASSMSDRGLVQPQHF. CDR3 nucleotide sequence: TGTGCCAGTAGTATGTCGGACAGGGGGCTTGTACAGCCCCAGCATTTT.